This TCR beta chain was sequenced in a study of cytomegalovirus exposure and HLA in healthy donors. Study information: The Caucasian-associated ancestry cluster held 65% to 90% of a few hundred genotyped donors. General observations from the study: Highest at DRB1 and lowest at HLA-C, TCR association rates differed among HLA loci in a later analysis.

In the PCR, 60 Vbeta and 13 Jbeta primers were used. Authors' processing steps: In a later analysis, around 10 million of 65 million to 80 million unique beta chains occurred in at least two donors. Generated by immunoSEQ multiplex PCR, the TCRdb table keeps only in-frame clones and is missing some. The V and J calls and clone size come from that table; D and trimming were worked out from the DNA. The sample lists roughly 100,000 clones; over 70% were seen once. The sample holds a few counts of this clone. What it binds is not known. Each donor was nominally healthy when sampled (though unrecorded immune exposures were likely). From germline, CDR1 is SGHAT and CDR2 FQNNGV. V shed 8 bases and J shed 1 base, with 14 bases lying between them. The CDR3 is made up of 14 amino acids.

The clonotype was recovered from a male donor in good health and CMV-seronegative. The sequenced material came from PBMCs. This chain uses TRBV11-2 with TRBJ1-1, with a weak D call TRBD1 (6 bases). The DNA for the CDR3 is TGTGCCAGCCTCCCCCGGACAGCGAACACTGAAGCTTTCTTT. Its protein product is CASLPRTANTEAFF. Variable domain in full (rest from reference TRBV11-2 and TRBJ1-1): EAGVAQSPRYKIIEKRQSVAFWCNPISGHATLYWYQQILGQGPKLLIQFQNNGVVDDSQLPKDRFSAERLKGVDSTLKIQPAKLEDSAVYLCASLPRTANTEAFFGQGTRLTVV.